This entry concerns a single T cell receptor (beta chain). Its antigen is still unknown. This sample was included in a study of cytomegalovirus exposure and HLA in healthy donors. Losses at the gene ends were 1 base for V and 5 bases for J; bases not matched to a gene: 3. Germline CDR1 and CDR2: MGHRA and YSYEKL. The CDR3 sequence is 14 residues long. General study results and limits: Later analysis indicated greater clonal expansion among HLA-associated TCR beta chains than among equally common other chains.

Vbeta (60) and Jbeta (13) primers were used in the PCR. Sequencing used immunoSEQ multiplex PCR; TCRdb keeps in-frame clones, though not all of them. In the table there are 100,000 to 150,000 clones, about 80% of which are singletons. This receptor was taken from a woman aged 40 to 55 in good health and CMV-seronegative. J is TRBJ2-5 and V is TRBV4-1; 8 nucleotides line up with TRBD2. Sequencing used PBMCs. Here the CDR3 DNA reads TGCGCCAGCAGCCAAGGATCGGGAGGGGAGACCCAGTACTTC. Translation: CASSQGSGGETQYF.